The sequence of this T cell receptor (beta chain) was determined in a study of blood T cell repertoires in COVID-19. Germline V gene sequence: CDR1 SEHNR, CDR2 FQNEAQ (reference sequence). With V trimmed by 7 bases and J by 4 bases, 13 bases remained unmatched. The CDR3 length is 16 residues. Original data processing: Reference gene primer amplification in the assay estimated nucleated cell counts. TCRdb's table, derived via immunoSEQ multiplex PCR, lists solely in-frame clones and lacks some. The D gene and trimming were derived from the DNA, and the V and J assignments and clone size from that table. The table includes fewer than 250,000 clones, more than 80% detected once.

The chain employs TRBV7-9 and TRBJ2-1; 7 bases fit TRBD1. The receptor was isolated from a human donor in a cohort sampled during active COVID-19. Sequenced: peripheral blood. CDR3 DNA: TGTGCCAGCATCCCTCAGGGGGTCCAGAATTACAATGAGCAGTTCTTC. Protein product: CASIPQGVQNYNEQFF.